The 11 T cell receptor beta chains in this list originate from one sample, sequenced in a study of control samples from healthy donors and cancer patients. The assay was immunoSEQ multiplex PCR, and TCRdb's table has in-frame clones only and misses some. This sample has 78,000 or so clones, with 87% found just once. Sequenced material: blood. These TCRs come from a woman aged 45-60 years in good health.

This clone was detected once. This rearrangement joins TRBV19 to TRBJ2-2; possibly TRBD2 for D (5 bases). The CDR3 is 15 amino acids. V lost 2 bases to trimming and J lost 0 bases, with 7 bases between them. Germline CDR1 reads LNHDA; CDR2 reads SQIVND (reference sequence). The chain's CDR3 is CASSIFGTNTGELFF. In nucleotides, the CDR3 is TGTGCCAGTAGTATATTCGGGACGAACACCGGGGAGCTGTTTTTT.

This sequence joins TRBV18 and TRBJ1-4, with D perhaps matching TRBD1 (5 bases). The germline V and J ends were trimmed by 0 bases and 8 bases, with 16 bases remaining between them. Germline V gives CDR1 KGHSH, CDR2 LQKENI. This CDR3 has 16 amino acids. The CDR3 coding sequence is TGTGCCAGCTCACCACCTCGTGGGACCGGTGGCGAAAAACTGTTTTTT. This gives the protein CASSPPRGTGGEKLFF.

The rearrangement uses TRBV7-9 and TRBJ1-3; TRBD1 is a possible D gene (5 bases). Trimming cost V 1 base and J 2 bases, with 9 bases left between them. Germline assignment: CDR1 SEHNR and CDR2 FQNEAQ (reference sequence). The CDR3 consists of 15 residues. The CDR3 spells CASSLEGVTGNTIYF. CDR3 nucleotide sequence: TGTGCCAGCAGCTTAGAAGGGGTTACTGGAAACACCATATATTTT.

The chain joins TRBV12-3 or TRBV12-4 to TRBJ2-1; D remains unclear. The CDR3 contains 11 residues. Trimming took 9 bases from V and 6 from J, leaving 9 bases between them. CDR3 amino acids: CASTPGNEQFF. CDR3 bases: TGTGCCAGTACTCCGGGCAATGAGCAGTTCTTC.

The chain has TRBV28 and TRBJ2-3, with D perhaps matching TRBD2 (5 bases). V was shortened by 5 bases and J by 5 bases, with 14 bases between the two germline ends. CDR1 and CDR2 from the germline V gene are MDHEN and SYDVKM. This CDR3 comprises 14 residues. In nucleotides, the CDR3 is TGTGCCAGCAGTAGCAGGCTCCGGGAAGATACGCAGTATTTT. Encoded protein: CASSSRLREDTQYF.

The gene calls are TRBV6-1 and TRBJ2-5; 9 bases line up with TRBD1. Per the germline V gene, CDR1 is MNHNS and CDR2 is SASEGT. V gave up 2 bases and J gave up 1 base; unmatched junction bases: 14. CDR3 length: 19 amino acids. The CDR3 region is CASSEFSAPGTGTQETQYF. The CDR3 region has the DNA TGTGCCAGCAGTGAATTTTCTGCGCCCGGGACAGGGACCCAAGAGACCCAGTACTTC.

The chain carries TRBV19 and TRBJ2-3; D not resolved. The CDR3 runs 15 residues. CDR1 is LNHDA and CDR2 is SQIVND in the germline V gene (reference sequence). V dropped 3 bases and J dropped 0 bases, with 10 bases sitting between them. The CDR3 DNA reads as TGTGCCAGTAGTATTCTACAGAGTAGCACAGATACGCAGTATTTT. The encoded protein is CASSILQSSTDTQYF.

This chain uses TRBV28 with TRBJ1-1, with D unclear. Deletions cut 4 bases from V and 0 bases from J, with 6 bases between. The CDR3 length is 13 residues. Germline loops: CDR1 MDHEN, CDR2 SYDVKM. CDR3 coding DNA: TGTGCCAGCAGTTCGGTCATGAACACTGAAGCTTTCTTT. Encoded protein: CASSSVMNTEAFF.

Only one count was recorded for this clone. This CDR3 is CASKLASVAYEQYF. The CDR3 bases are TGTGCCAGCAAATTGGCTAGCGTCGCCTACGAGCAGTACTTC. The chain carries TRBV27 and TRBJ2-7, with D maybe TRBD2 (6 bases). Germline CDR1 is MNHEY and CDR2 is SMNVEV (reference sequence). CDR3 length: 14 amino acids. V was clipped by 7 bases and J by 2 bases, with 15 bases between them.

The chain combines TRBV5-1 with TRBJ1-4, with 9 bases matching TRBD1. The CDR3 extends over 15 amino acids. V shed 4 bases and J 8 bases; nucleotides not matched to a gene: 9. Per germline, CDR1 SGHRS and CDR2 YFSETQ. CDR3 DNA: TGCGCCAGCAGCGGAACGGGGACAGGGCGCGAAAAACTGTTTTTT. It translates to CASSGTGTGREKLFF.

V usage is TRBV5-1 and J usage is TRBJ2-1; D is perhaps TRBD2 (5 bases). The germline V and J ends were trimmed by 3 bases and 5 bases, with 12 bases remaining between them. Germline CDR1 is SGHRS and CDR2 is YFSETQ. The CDR3 has 14 amino acids. The CDR3 sequence: CASSSGSSHNEQFF. DNA for the CDR3: TGCGCCAGCAGCTCGGGATCCAGTCACAATGAGCAGTTCTTC.